What follows are 32 T cell receptor beta chains derived from one specimen sequenced in a study of human T cells and chemical hapten exposure. Sample time point: patch test 1, 2 weeks after DPC sensitization. The treatment is: therapeutic diphenylcyclopropenone sensitization with weekly scalp DPC. Using its own MiXCR run on the RACE reads, TCRdb lists one record per CDR3 protein. The table includes 180,000 or so distinct CDR3 sequences, about 14% detected once. Source: whole blood, taken in connection with sensitization to the hapten diphenylcyclopropenone (DPC). The receptors were gathered from a woman aged 25 to 45 with alopecia areata. Some clones in this sample may be carry-over from other donors' samples.

This rearrangement joins TRBV2 to TRBJ2-1; 10 bases are shared with TRBD2. This CDR3 comprises 15 residues. CDR1 is SNHLY, CDR2 FYNNEI, per germline. The trim removed 6 bases at V and 1 base at J, leaving 3 bases unmatched. CDR3 bases: TGTGCCAGCAGGGAGACTAGCGGGTCCTACAATGAGCAGTTCTTC. This translates into CASRETSGSYNEQFF.

V is TRBV5-1 and J is TRBJ2-1; 11 bases agree with TRBD1. The CDR3 has 15 residues. J was trimmed by 5 bases and V by 4 bases; bases with no gene match: 5. CDR1 and CDR2 from the germline V gene are SGHRS and YFSETQ. The CDR3: CASSPGQGANNEQFF. CDR3 bases: TGCGCCAGCAGCCCCGGACAGGGGGCGAACAATGAGCAGTTCTTC.

The chain links TRBV4-2 to TRBJ2-2; 10 nucleotides agree with TRBD2. V lost 4 bases and J lost 6; bases outside the gene matches: 8. CDR1 is LGHNA, CDR2 YNFKEQ, per germline. The CDR3 has 16 amino acids. The CDR3 sequence is CASSRAGTSVAGELFF. As DNA, the CDR3 is TGTGCCAGCAGCCGAGCCGGGACTAGCGTCGCCGGGGAGCTGTTTTTT.

This clonotype was detected a few times. This chain connects TRBV4-1 to TRBJ2-7; the D is unclear. Germline V lookup: CDR1 MGHRA, CDR2 YSYEKL. This CDR3 comprises 12 residues. V lost 6 bases to trimming and J lost 1 base, with 7 bases between them. The DNA for the CDR3 is TGCGCCAGCAGTGACCCTTCCTACGAGCAGTACTTC. This sequence encodes CASSDPSYEQYF.

This clonotype was counted many times. V is TRBV5-1 and J is TRBJ1-3; D gene ambiguous. The germline CDR1 and CDR2 sequences are SGHRS and YFSETQ. V was trimmed by 4 bases and J by 0 bases, leaving 11 bases between them. The CDR3 contains 15 residues. The CDR3 sequence: CASSGDTDSGNTIYF. The DNA of the CDR3 is TGCGCCAGCAGCGGTGACACTGACTCTGGAAACACCATATATTTT.

The chain has TRBV12-3 or TRBV12-4 and TRBJ1-1; unclear D gene. V shed 4 bases and J shed 0 bases, with 6 bases lying between them. The CDR3 runs to 13 residues. The CDR3 sequence is CASSYIVNTEAFF. CDR3 coding DNA: TGTGCCAGCAGTTATATAGTGAACACTGAAGCTTTCTTT.

The chain uses TRBV12-3 or TRBV12-4 and TRBJ1-5, with TRBD1 as a possible D gene (6 bases). Trimming cost V 4 bases and J 0 bases, with 16 bases left between them. The length of the CDR3 is 17 residues. CDR3 sequence: CASSSLLGHYSNQPQHF. DNA of the CDR3: TGTGCCAGCAGTTCCCTTTTGGGACACTATAGCAATCAGCCCCAGCATTTT.

The CDR3 reads CASSFPQGDRVNTGELFF. DNA of the CDR3: TGTGCCAGCAGCTTCCCCCAGGGGGACAGGGTAAACACCGGGGAGCTGTTTTTT. V and J are TRBV7-3 and TRBJ2-2, with TRBD1 matching 9 bases. Germline loops: CDR1 SGHTA, CDR2 FQGTGA. This CDR3 has 18 residues. With V trimmed by 3 bases and J by 2 bases, 10 bases remained unmatched.

The rearrangement joins TRBV6-6 to TRBJ1-4; D possibly corresponds to TRBD1 (5 bases). The CDR3 spans 15 residues. Germline loops: CDR1 MNHNY, CDR2 SVGAGI (reference sequence). V dropped 2 bases and J dropped 7 bases, with 14 bases sitting between them. CDR3 loop: CASSYGRGRPEKLFF. CDR3 bases: TGTGCCAGCAGTTACGGTCGGGGCAGGCCTGAAAAACTGTTTTTT.

Here the CDR3 reads CASSLRLATYEQYF. In DNA form, the CDR3 reads TGTGCCAGCAGTTTACGACTAGCGACCTACGAGCAGTACTTC. This chain links TRBV27 with TRBJ2-7; 8 nucleotides align to TRBD2. The CDR3 has 14 amino acids. CDR1 is MNHEY, CDR2 SMNVEV, per germline (reference sequence). After removal of 2 bases from V and 2 bases from J, the junction contained 2 bases not matched to a gene.

The chain is built from TRBV3-1 and TRBJ2-5; TRBD1 matches at 9 bases. Per the germline V gene, CDR1 is LGHDT and CDR2 is YNNKEL (reference sequence). The CDR3 is 15 residues long. J gave up 5 bases and V 5 bases, and 9 bases lay outside the gene matches. Written as DNA, the CDR3 is TGTGCCAGCAGCTCCCGGACAGGGGTGAGGGAGACCCAGTACTTC. Protein product: CASSSRTGVRETQYF.

This clonotype was detected a few times. V usage is TRBV5-5 and J usage is TRBJ2-1; possibly TRBD2 for D (5 bases). This CDR3 contains 16 residues. The germline V gene encodes CDR1 SGHKS and CDR2 YYEKEE (reference sequence). V was clipped by 1 base and J by 4 bases, with 15 bases between them. This chain's CDR3 is CASSLRRLADYNEQFF. DNA of the CDR3: TGTGCCAGCAGCTTGAGGAGGCTAGCCGATTACAATGAGCAGTTCTTC.

At least ten counts were recorded for this clonotype. CDR3 nucleotides: TGTGCCAGCAGTGGACGGACAGGGGAAAATTCACCCCTCCACTTT. Protein sequence: CASSGRTGENSPLHF. The chain has TRBV12-3 or TRBV12-4 and TRBJ1-6, with TRBD1 identical over 9 bases. The length of the CDR3 is 15 residues. The junction had 6 bases not matched to a gene; V was cut back by 5 bases and J by 7 bases.

The chain uses TRBV20-1 and TRBJ2-2; D is uncertain. This CDR3 is 16 amino acids long. Germline lookup yields CDR1 DFQATT and CDR2 SNEGSKA (reference sequence). V was clipped by 0 bases and J by 4 bases, with 15 bases between them. DNA for the CDR3: TGCAGTGCTAGAGATCCGGCCCGGAGTTCCACCGGGGAGCTGTTTTTT. Its protein is CSARDPARSSTGELFF.

In this sample, this clonotype turned up once. V and J are TRBV7-6 and TRBJ1-4; D is perhaps TRBD1 (5 bases). The V and J ends lost 4 bases and 11 bases respectively, with 11 bases between them. The length of the CDR3 is 12 residues. Germline V gene sequence: CDR1 SGHVS, CDR2 FNYEAQ. The CDR3 region is CASSSGTGKLFF. CDR3 DNA: TGTGCCAGCAGCTCCGGGACGGGGAAACTGTTTTTT.

V and J are TRBV30 and TRBJ2-7; D perhaps matches TRBD1 (6 bases). Per the germline V gene, CDR1 is GTSNPN and CDR2 is SVGIG (reference sequence). The CDR3 extends over 13 amino acids. V shed 0 bases and J shed 6 bases, with 12 bases lying between them. The CDR3 DNA sequence: TGTGCCTGGAGTGTAATAGCAGGGGTCGAGCAGTACTTC. It yields the protein CAWSVIAGVEQYF.

This clonotype came up a few times. This chain joins TRBV6-5 and TRBJ1-1; the D gene is possibly TRBD1 (6 bases). V lost 6 bases to trimming and J lost 6 bases, with 14 bases between them. The CDR3 loop spans 13 amino acids. CDR1 is MNHEY, CDR2 SVGAGI, per germline. The CDR3 loop reads CASRRRTVAEAFF. The CDR3, as DNA: TGTGCCAGCAGAAGACGGACAGTCGCTGAAGCTTTCTTT.

This clonotype appeared many times. CDR3 sequence (DNA): TGCGCCAGCAGGAATGGGGCACCCGATACTTCTGGGGCCAACGTCCTGACTTTC. Its translation: CASRNGAPDTSGANVLTF. The rearrangement uses TRBV5-1 and TRBJ2-6, with D perhaps matching TRBD1 (5 bases). Looked up from germline, CDR1 is SGHRS and CDR2 is YFSETQ. Trimming took off 5 bases at V and 1 base at J, with 19 bases between the two ends. The CDR3 length is 18 residues.

This clonotype showed up many times. J is TRBJ2-3 and V is TRBV24-1; D is perhaps TRBD1 (6 bases). Germline-derived CDR1 and CDR2 are KGHDR and SFDVKD. The CDR3 is 16 residues long. V dropped 4 bases and J dropped 4 bases, with 17 bases sitting between them. CDR3 bases: TGTGCCACCAGTGAACCAACAGGGCGAAGGGCAGATACGCAGTATTTT. This sequence encodes CATSEPTGRRADTQYF.

This clonotype came up a few times. This chain connects TRBV29-1 to TRBJ2-3, with D perhaps TRBD1 (6 bases). V was pared by 8 bases and J by 2 bases, with 20 bases between. CDR1 is SQVTM and CDR2 is ANQGSEA in the germline V gene. CDR3 length: 15 residues. The CDR3 reads CSIGGQAPNTDTQYF. The CDR3 nucleotides read TGCAGCATTGGGGGCCAGGCCCCTAACACAGATACGCAGTATTTT.

This clonotype was detected a few times. This CDR3 reads CASSFFSGRSYEQYF. The CDR3 DNA sequence: TGCGCCAGCAGCTTTTTTAGCGGGAGATCCTACGAGCAGTACTTC. The genes are TRBV5-1 and TRBJ2-7, with 9 bases matching TRBD2. In germline, CDR1 is SGHRS, CDR2 YFSETQ. Trimming at V came to 2 bases and at J to 1 base, leaving 4 bases not matched to a gene. CDR3 length: 15 residues.

This clonotype was seen more than once but under ten times. The chain is built from TRBV4-3 and TRBJ1-4; unclear D gene. The CDR3 is made up of 17 amino acids. With 2 bases removed from V and 0 bases from J, the gap between germline ends came to 13 bases. From germline, CDR1 is LGHNA and CDR2 YSLEER. CDR3 sequence: CASSQNGPKATNEKLFF. For the CDR3, the DNA is TGCGCCAGCAGCCAAAATGGACCAAAGGCAACTAATGAAAAACTGTTTTTT.

V and J are TRBV7-9 and TRBJ2-1; TRBD2 agrees at 11 bases. Germline assignment: CDR1 SEHNR and CDR2 FQNEAQ (reference sequence). Germline trimming cut 5 bases from V and 15 bases from J; bases unmatched to any gene: 9. The CDR3 runs to 13 residues. The CDR3 is CASSPGTSGLGFF. CDR3 DNA sequence: TGTGCCAGCAGCCCCGGGACTAGCGGCTTGGGGTTCTTC.

This clonotype was found a few times. The V call is TRBV7-2, the J call TRBJ2-3, with 10 nucleotides matching TRBD1. Looked up from germline, CDR1 is SGHTA and CDR2 is FQGNSA. J lost 2 bases, V lost 5 bases, and 4 bases had no gene match. The CDR3 is 15 amino acids. CDR3 DNA sequence: TGTGCCAGCAGCAGAGGACAGGGGGACACAGATACGCAGTATTTT. Protein product: CASSRGQGDTDTQYF.

This clonotype has more than one count but fewer than ten. The V gene is TRBV29-1, the J gene TRBJ2-3, with TRBD2 matching 7 bases. CDR3 size: 15 residues. With 4 bases clipped from V and 0 bases from J, the junction kept 7 bases outside the gene matches. CDR1 is SQVTM and CDR2 is ANQGSEA in the germline V gene. This CDR3 reads CSVVTSAASTDTQYF. The CDR3 coding sequence is TGCAGCGTTGTCACTAGCGCAGCTAGCACAGATACGCAGTATTTT.

This clonotype was picked up a small number of times. The chain uses TRBV9 and TRBJ2-5, with 9 bases matching TRBD2. V lost 4 bases and J lost 4; bases outside the gene matches: 11. Germline V gene lookup returns CDR1 SGDLS and CDR2 YYNGEE. The CDR3 length is 16 residues. CDR3 DNA sequence: TGTGCCAGCAGCCCCCACTTAGCGGGAGCAGGAGAGACCCAGTACTTC. Its protein is CASSPHLAGAGETQYF.

This clonotype was counted a few times. The genes are TRBV6-6 and TRBJ1-1; D remains unclear. The length of the CDR3 is 15 residues. CDR1 is MNHNY, CDR2 SVGAGI, per germline (reference sequence). The V and J ends lost 6 bases and 4 bases respectively, with 18 bases between them. As DNA, the CDR3 is TGTGCCAGCAGCTTCGGGCAGCAGCTGGGCACTGAAGCTTTCTTT. Its translation: CASSFGQQLGTEAFF.

This clonotype was seen only a few times. This chain joins TRBV19 and TRBJ2-1; 12 bases fit TRBD2. Trimming removed 3 bases from V and 4 bases from J; junction bases left unmatched: 4. The CDR3 runs 16 residues. Germline CDR1 and CDR2: LNHDA and SQIVND (reference sequence). Here the CDR3 reads CASSMASGGGYNEQFF. CDR3 sequence (DNA): TGTGCCAGTAGTATGGCTAGCGGGGGGGGTTACAATGAGCAGTTCTTC.

The chain carries TRBV11-2 and TRBJ2-7; 9 bases match TRBD2. The germline V gene encodes CDR1 SGHAT and CDR2 FQNNGV. This CDR3 has 14 residues. V dropped 5 bases and J dropped 2; count of bases not matched to a gene: 4. For the CDR3, the DNA is TGTGCCAGCAGCCTTCGACTAGCGGCCTACGAGCAGTACTTC. It encodes CASSLRLAAYEQYF.

The V and J genes are TRBV7-3 and TRBJ2-1, with 9 bases lining up with TRBD2. Trimming removed 3 bases from V and 7 bases from J; junction bases left unmatched: 10. Germline V CDR1 and CDR2: SGHTA, FQGTGA. The CDR3 sequence is 16 residues long. This CDR3 is CASSLASGIPYNEQFF. In DNA form, the CDR3 reads TGTGCCAGCAGCTTGGCTAGCGGGATTCCTTATAATGAGCAGTTCTTC.

This clonotype came up a few times. This chain joins TRBV7-2 and TRBJ1-6; unclear D gene. From germline, CDR1 is SGHTA and CDR2 FQGNSA. Trimming pared 2 bases from V and 7 bases from J, leaving 9 bases between. The CDR3 totals 14 residues. The chain's CDR3 is CASSLKRANSPLHF. In DNA, the CDR3 is TGTGCCAGCAGCTTAAAACGGGCCAATTCACCCCTCCACTTT.

J is TRBJ2-1 and V is TRBV9, with a tentative D call TRBD1 (5 bases). The CDR3 is 14 residues long. CDR1 is SGDLS, CDR2 YYNGEE, per germline. Between the trimmed V and J ends, which lost 0 bases and 7 bases, there was a span of 11 bases. The CDR3 protein is CASSVGAGFNEQFF. Here the CDR3 DNA reads TGTGCCAGCAGCGTAGGTGCAGGGTTTAATGAGCAGTTCTTC.